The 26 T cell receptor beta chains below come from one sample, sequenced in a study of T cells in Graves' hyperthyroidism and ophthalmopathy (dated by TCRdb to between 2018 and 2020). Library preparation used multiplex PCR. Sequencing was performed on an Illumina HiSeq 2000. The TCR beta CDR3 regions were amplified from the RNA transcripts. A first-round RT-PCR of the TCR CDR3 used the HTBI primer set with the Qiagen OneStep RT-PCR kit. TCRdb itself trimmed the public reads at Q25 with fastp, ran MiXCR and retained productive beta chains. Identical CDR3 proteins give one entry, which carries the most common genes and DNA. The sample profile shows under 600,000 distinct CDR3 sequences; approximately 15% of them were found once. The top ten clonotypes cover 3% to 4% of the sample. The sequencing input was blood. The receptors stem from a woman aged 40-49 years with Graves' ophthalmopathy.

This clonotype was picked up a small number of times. CDR3 in amino acids: CATSRGGGGNYEQYF. Here the CDR3 DNA reads TGTGCCACCAGCAGAGGGGGGGGGGGAAACTACGAGCAGTACTTC. The chain carries TRBV15 and TRBJ2-7, with 7 bases aligning to TRBD2. Per the germline V gene, CDR1 is LNHNV and CDR2 is YYDKDF (reference sequence). The CDR3 loop spans 15 amino acids. V lost 1 base, J lost 3 bases, and 6 bases stayed unmatched.

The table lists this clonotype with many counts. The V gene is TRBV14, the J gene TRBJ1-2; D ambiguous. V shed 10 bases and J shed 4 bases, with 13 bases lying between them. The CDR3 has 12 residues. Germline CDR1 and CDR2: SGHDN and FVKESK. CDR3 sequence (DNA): TGTGCCATCCGGACTTTAGGCTATGGCTACACCTTC. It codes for CAIRTLGYGYTF.

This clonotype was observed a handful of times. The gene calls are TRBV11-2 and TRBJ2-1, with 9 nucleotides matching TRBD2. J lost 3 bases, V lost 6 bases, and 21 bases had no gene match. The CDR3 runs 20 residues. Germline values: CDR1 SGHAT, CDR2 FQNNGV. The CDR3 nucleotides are TGTGCCAGCAGGCGAGGATGGGCGGGAGGGGTTCAAGGTAGCTACAATGAGCAGTTCTTC. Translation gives CASRRGWAGGVQGSYNEQFF.

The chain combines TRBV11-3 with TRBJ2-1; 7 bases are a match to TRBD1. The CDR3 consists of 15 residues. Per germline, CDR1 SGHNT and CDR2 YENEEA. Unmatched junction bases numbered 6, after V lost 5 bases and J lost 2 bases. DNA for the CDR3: TGTGCCAGCAGCCCGGGACAGAGAACCTACAATGAGCAGTTCTTC. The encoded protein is CASSPGQRTYNEQFF.

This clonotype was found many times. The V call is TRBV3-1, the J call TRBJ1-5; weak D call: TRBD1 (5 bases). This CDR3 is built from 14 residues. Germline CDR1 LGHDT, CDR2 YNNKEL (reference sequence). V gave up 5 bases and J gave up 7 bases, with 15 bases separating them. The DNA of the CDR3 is TGTGCCAGCAGCGCCCGACGTCAGGGACAGCCCCAGCATTTT. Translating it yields CASSARRQGQPQHF. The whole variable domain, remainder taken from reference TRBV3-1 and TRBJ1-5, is DTAVSQTPKYLVTQMGNDKSIKCEQNLGHDTMYWYKQDSKKFLKIMFSYNNKELIINETVPNRFSPKSPDKAHLNLHINSLELGDSAVYFCASSARRQGQPQHFGDGTRLSIL.

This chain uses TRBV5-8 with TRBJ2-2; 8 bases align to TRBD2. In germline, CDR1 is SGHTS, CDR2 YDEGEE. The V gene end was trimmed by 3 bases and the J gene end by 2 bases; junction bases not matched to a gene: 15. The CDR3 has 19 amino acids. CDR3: CASSSLRGAGATNTGELFF. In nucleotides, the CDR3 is TGTGCCAGCAGCTCACTGCGGGGAGCGGGGGCTACCAACACCGGGGAGCTGTTTTTT.

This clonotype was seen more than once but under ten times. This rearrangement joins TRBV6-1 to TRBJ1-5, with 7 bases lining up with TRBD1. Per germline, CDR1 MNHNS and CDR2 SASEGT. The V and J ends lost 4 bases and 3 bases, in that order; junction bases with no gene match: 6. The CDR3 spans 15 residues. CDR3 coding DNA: TGTGCCAGCAGTGGGGGGGGACAGATCAATCAGCCCCAGCATTTT. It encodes CASSGGGQINQPQHF.

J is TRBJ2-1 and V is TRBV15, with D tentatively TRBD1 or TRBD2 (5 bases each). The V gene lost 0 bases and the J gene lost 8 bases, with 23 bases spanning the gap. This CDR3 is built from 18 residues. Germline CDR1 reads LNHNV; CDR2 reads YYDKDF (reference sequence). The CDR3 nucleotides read TGTGCCACCAGCAGAGATCGGTCGGTCACGGGGCCCTCGGATGAGCAGTTCTTC. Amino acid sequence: CATSRDRSVTGPSDEQFF.

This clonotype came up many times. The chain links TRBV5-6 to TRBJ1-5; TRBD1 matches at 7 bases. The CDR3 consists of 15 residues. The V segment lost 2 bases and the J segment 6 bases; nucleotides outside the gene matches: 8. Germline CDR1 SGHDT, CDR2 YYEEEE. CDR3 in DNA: TGTGCCAGCAGCTTTAAAGGGACAGCCGGTCAGCCCCAGCATTTT. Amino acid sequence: CASSFKGTAGQPQHF.

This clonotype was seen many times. The CDR3 protein is CASSDKRVGTDTQYF. The CDR3, as DNA: TGTGCCAGCAGTGATAAGCGGGTCGGCACAGATACGCAGTATTTT. The rearrangement uses TRBV2 and TRBJ2-3, with TRBD2 as a possible D gene (6 bases). The CDR3 consists of 15 residues. CDR1 and CDR2 from the germline V gene are SNHLY and FYNNEI. Trimming left V 3 bases short and J 1 base short, with 11 bases between.

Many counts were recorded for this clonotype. The CDR3 coding sequence is TGTGCCAGCAGTTATTCGTGGGGTATGAACACTGAAGCTTTCTTT. Its translation: CASSYSWGMNTEAFF. This chain uses TRBV27 with TRBJ1-1, with unresolved D. CDR1 and CDR2 (germline): MNHEY, SMNVEV (reference sequence). This CDR3 is built from 15 residues. Trimming took 4 bases from V and 0 from J, leaving 12 bases between them.

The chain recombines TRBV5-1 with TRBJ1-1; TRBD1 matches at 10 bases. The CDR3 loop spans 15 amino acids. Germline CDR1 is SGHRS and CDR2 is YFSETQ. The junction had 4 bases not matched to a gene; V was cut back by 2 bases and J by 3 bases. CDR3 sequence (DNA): TGCGCCAGCAGCTTCCCCGGGACAGGGGACACTGAAGCTTTCTTT. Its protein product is CASSFPGTGDTEAFF.

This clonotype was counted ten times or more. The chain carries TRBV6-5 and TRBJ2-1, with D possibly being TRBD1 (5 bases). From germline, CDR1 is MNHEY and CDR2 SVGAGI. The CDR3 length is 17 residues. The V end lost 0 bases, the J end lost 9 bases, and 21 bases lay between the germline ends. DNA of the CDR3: TGTGCCAGCAGTTACTCGAAGGTGACAGTCCAACGGAGTGAGCAGTTCTTC. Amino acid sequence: CASSYSKVTVQRSEQFF.

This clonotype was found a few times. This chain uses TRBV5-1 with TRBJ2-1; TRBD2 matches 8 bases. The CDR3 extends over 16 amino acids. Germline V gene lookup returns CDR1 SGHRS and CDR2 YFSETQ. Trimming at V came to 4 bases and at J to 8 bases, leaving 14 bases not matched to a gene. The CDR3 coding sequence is TGCGCCAGCAGCCCGGGGGGGACGGGCCCCTGGGATGAGCAGTTCTTC. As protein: CASSPGGTGPWDEQFF.

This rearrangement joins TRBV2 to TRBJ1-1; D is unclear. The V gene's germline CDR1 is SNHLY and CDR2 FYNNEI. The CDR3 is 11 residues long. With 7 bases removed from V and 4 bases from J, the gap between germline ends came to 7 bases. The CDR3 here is CASNKVTEAFF. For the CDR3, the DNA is TGTGCCAGCAACAAGGTCACTGAAGCTTTCTTT.

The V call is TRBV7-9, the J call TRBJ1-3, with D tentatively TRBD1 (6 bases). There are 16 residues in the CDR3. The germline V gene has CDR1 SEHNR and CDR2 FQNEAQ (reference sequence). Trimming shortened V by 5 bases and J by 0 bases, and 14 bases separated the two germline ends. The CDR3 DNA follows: TGTGCCAGCAGCCCCCCCGGGACAATCTCTGGAAACACCATATATTTT. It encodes CASSPPGTISGNTIYF.

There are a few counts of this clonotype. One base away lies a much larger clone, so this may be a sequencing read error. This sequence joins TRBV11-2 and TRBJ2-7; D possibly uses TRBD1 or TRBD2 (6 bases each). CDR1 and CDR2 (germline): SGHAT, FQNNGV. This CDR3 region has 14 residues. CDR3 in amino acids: CASKLGGTTYGQYF. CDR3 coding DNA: TGTGCCAGCAAGCTAGGGGGGACCACCTACGGGCAGTACTTC.

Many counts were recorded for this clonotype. The CDR3 DNA sequence: TGTGCCAGCAGCCGGGGCCAGAGCTCCTACGAGCAGTACTTC. Its protein product is CASSRGQSSYEQYF. The rearrangement uses TRBV7-2 and TRBJ2-7; D tentatively reads TRBD1 or TRBD2 (5 bases each). The length of the CDR3 is 14 residues. Per germline, CDR1 SGHTA and CDR2 FQGNSA. The V end lost 5 bases, the J end lost 0 bases, and 11 bases lay between the germline ends.

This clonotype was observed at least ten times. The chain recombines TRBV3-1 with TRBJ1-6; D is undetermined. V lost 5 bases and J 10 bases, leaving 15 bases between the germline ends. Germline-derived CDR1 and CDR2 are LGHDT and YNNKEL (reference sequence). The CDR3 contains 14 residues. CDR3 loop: CASSSRTGESPLHF. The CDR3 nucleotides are TGTGCCAGCAGCTCCAGGACGGGAGAGTCACCCCTCCACTTT.

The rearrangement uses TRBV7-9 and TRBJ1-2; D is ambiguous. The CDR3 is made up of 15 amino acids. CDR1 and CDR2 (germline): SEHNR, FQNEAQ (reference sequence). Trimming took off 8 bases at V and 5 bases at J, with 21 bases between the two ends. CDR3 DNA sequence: TGTGCCAGCGTTTGCTCCGATACGTGTCGGTATGGCTACACCTTC. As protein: CASVCSDTCRYGYTF. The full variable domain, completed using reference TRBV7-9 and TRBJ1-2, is DTGVSQNPRHKITKRGQNVTFRCDPISEHNRLYWYRQTLGQGPEFLTYFQNEAQLEKSRLLSDRFSAERPKGSFSTLEIQRTEQGDSAMYLCASVCSDTCRYGYTFGSGTRLTVV.

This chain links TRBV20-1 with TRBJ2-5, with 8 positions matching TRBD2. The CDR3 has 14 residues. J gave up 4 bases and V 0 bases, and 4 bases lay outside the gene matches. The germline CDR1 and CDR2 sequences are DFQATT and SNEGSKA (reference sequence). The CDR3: CSARELREAETQYF. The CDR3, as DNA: TGCAGTGCTAGAGAACTGCGGGAGGCAGAGACCCAGTACTTC.

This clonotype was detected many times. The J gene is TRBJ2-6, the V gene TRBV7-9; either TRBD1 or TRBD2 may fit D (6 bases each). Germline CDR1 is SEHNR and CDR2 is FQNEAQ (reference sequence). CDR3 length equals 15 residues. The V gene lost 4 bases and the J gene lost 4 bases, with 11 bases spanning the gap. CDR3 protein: CASSSGASGANVLTF. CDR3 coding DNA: TGTGCCAGCAGCTCGGGGGCGTCCGGGGCCAACGTCCTGACTTTC.

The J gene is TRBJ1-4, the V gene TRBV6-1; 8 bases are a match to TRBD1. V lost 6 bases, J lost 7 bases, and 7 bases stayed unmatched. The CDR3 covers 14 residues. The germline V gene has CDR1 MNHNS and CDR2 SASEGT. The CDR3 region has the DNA TGTGCCAGCAGCCACGCAGGGGGCTTTGAAAAACTGTTTTTT. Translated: CASSHAGGFEKLFF.

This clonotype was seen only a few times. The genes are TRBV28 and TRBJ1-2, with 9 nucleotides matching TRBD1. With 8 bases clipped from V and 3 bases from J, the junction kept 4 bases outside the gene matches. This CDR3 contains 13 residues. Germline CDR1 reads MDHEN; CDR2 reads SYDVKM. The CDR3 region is CASEQGADYGYTF. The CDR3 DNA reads TGTGCCAGCGAACAGGGGGCTGACTATGGCTACACCTTC.

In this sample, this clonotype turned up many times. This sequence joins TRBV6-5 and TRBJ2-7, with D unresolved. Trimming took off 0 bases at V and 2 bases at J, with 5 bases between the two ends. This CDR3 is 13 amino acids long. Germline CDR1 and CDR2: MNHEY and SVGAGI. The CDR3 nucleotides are TGTGCCAGCAGTTACTCCCAAGCCTACGAGCAGTACTTC. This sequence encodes CASSYSQAYEQYF.

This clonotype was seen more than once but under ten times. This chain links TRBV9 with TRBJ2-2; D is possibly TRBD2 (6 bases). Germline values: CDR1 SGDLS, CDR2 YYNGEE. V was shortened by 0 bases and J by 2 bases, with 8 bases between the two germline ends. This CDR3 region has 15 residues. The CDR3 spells CASSVDGRNTGELFF. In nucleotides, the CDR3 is TGTGCCAGCAGCGTAGACGGGAGAAACACCGGGGAGCTGTTTTTT.